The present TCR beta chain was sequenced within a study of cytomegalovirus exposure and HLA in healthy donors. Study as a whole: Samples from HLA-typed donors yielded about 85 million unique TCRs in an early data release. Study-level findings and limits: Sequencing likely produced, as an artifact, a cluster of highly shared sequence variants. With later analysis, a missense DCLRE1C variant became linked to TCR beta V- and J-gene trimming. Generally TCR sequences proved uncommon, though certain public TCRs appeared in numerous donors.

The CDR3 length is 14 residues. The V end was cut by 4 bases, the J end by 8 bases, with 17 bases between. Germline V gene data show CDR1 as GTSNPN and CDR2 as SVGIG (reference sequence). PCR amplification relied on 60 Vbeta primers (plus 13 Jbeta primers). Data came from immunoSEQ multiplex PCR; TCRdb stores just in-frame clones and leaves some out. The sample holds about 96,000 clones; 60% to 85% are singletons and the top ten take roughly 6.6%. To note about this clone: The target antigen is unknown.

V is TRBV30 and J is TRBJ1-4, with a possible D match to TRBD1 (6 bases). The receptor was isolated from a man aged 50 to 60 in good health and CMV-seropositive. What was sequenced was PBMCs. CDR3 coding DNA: TGTGCCTGGAATAGGGCAGGGGCGAACGAAAAACTGTTTTTT. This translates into CAWNRAGANEKLFF.